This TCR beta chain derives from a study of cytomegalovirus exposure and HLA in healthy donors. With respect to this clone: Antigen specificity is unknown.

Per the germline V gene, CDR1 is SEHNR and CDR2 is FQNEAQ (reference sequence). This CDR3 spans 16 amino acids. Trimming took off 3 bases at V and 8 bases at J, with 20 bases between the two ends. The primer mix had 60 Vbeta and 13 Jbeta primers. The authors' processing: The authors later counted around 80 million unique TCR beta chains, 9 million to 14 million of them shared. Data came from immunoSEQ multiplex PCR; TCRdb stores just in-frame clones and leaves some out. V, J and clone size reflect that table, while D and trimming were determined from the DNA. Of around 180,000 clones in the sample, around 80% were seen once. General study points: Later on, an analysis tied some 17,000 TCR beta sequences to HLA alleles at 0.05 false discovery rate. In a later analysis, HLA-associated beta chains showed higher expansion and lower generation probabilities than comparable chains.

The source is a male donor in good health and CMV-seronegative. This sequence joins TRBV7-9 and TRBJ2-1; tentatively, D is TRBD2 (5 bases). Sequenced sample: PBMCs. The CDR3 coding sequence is TGTGCCAGCAGCTTTACGGGTATGAAGGGTAGCGATGAGCAGTTCTTC. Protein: CASSFTGMKGSDEQFF. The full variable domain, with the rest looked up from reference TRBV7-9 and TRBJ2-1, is DTGVSQNPRHKITKRGQNVTFRCDPISEHNRLYWYRQTLGQGPEFLTYFQNEAQLEKSRLLSDRFSAERPKGSFSTLEIQRTEQGDSAMYLCASSFTGMKGSDEQFFGPGTRLTVL.